The 11 T cell receptor beta chains presented below share a single source sample, sequenced in a study of technical replicates of blood from several donors. Produced via immunoSEQ multiplex PCR; TCRdb's table is partial and in-frame only. This sample has around 76,000 clones; 91% occur once, and the top ten carry just under 0.25%. Sequencing was carried out using T cells isolated from PBMCs. The source is a human donor in good health.

V is TRBV11-2 and J is TRBJ2-7, with D possibly TRBD1 on 5 matching bases. This CDR3 comprises 15 residues. The germline V gene encodes CDR1 SGHAT and CDR2 FQNNGV. V lost 0 bases and J lost 2, with 11 bases in between. The CDR3 sequence is CASSLDGGRAYEQYF. In nucleotides, the CDR3 is TGTGCCAGCAGCTTAGATGGTGGCAGGGCCTACGAGCAGTACTTC.

The V call is TRBV6-5, the J call TRBJ2-7; 7 nucleotides match TRBD1. Per the germline V gene, CDR1 is MNHEY and CDR2 is SVGAGI. Trimming took 5 bases from V and 2 from J; bases not matched to a gene: 6. The CDR3 has 14 residues. This chain's CDR3 is CASSTGTATYEQYF. In nucleotides, the CDR3 is TGTGCCAGCAGTACCGGGACAGCTACCTACGAGCAGTACTTC.

The chain is built from TRBV28 and TRBJ1-2; D might be TRBD1 (5 bases). V lost 2 bases, J lost 8 bases, and 15 bases lay in between. Germline CDR1 is MDHEN and CDR2 is SYDVKM. CDR3 size: 14 residues. This CDR3 reads CASSLGTGLRGYTF. The DNA of the CDR3 is TGTGCCAGCAGTTTAGGTACGGGACTCCGGGGCTACACCTTC.

The V and J genes are TRBV11-2 and TRBJ2-7; 8 bases are shared with TRBD1. Germline CDR1 and CDR2: SGHAT and FQNNGV. The CDR3 runs to 14 residues. Trimming took 5 bases from V and 4 from J; bases not matched to a gene: 7. The CDR3 nucleotides read TGTGCCAGCAGCGGCCGGGACAGGCAATACGAGCAGTACTTC. Translating gives CASSGRDRQYEQYF. Looking up the rest from reference TRBV11-2 and TRBJ2-7 gives the full variable domain: EAGVAQSPRYKIIEKRQSVAFWCNPISGHATLYWYQQILGQGPKLLIQFQNNGVVDDSQLPKDRFSAERLKGVDSTLKIQPAKLEDSAVYLCASSGRDRQYEQYFGPGTRLTVT.

This chain connects TRBV5-4 to TRBJ2-1; 7 bases are a match to TRBD2. The V segment lost 3 bases and the J segment 6 bases; nucleotides outside the gene matches: 6. CDR1 SGHNT and CDR2 YYREEE come from the germline V gene (reference sequence). The CDR3 totals 14 residues. CDR3 protein: CASSSGTNPNEQFF. As DNA, the CDR3 is TGTGCCAGCAGCTCCGGGACTAACCCCAATGAGCAGTTCTTC.

The rearrangement uses TRBV6-5 and TRBJ2-7, with TRBD1 as a possible D gene (6 bases). CDR1 MNHEY and CDR2 SVGAGI come from the germline V gene. The CDR3 runs 13 residues. V was trimmed by 9 bases and J by 2 bases, leaving 14 bases between them. DNA of the CDR3: TGTGCCAGACGAGGGGGTGCTGCCTACGAGCAGTACTTC. Amino acids: CARRGGAAYEQYF.

This chain joins TRBV5-1 and TRBJ2-2; a possible D gene is TRBD1 (8 bases). This CDR3 region has 17 residues. CDR1 is SGHRS and CDR2 is YFSETQ in the germline V gene. Between the trimmed V and J ends, which lost 4 bases and 4 bases, there was a span of 20 bases. This CDR3 reads CASSPRGGTGGTGELFF. CDR3 bases: TGCGCCAGCAGCCCGAGGGGGGGGACAGGTGGCACCGGGGAGCTGTTTTTT.

This clone was recorded once. The chain employs TRBV15 and TRBJ2-7, with a possible D match to TRBD1 (6 bases). The length of the CDR3 is 15 residues. Germline values: CDR1 LNHNV, CDR2 YYDKDF (reference sequence). V dropped 3 bases and J dropped 3 bases, with 15 bases sitting between them. The CDR3 bases are TGTGCCACCAGCAGTCGTACCCAGGGGCACTACGAGCAGTACTTC. This encodes CATSSRTQGHYEQYF. Supplemented by reference TRBV15 and TRBJ2-7, the full variable domain reads DAMVIQNPRYQVTQFGKPVTLSCSQTLNHNVMYWYQQKSSQAPKLLFHYYDKDFNNEADTPDNFQSRRPNTSFCFLDIRSPGLGDTAMYLCATSSRTQGHYEQYFGPGTRLTVT.

This chain uses TRBV4-1 with TRBJ1-2; 8 bases agree with TRBD1. CDR1 is MGHRA, CDR2 YSYEKL, per germline. This CDR3 contains 14 residues. Trimming cost V 3 bases and J 7 bases; bases outside gene matches: 7. The CDR3 DNA reads as TGCGCCAGCAGCCAGCCGGGACAGGTGGGTGGCTACACCTTC. This sequence encodes CASSQPGQVGGYTF.

The count of this clone is one. The V gene is TRBV15, the J gene TRBJ2-5, with a possible D match to TRBD2 (5 bases). From germline, CDR1 is LNHNV and CDR2 YYDKDF (reference sequence). The CDR3 contains 15 residues. Trimming removed 8 bases at V and 2 bases at J, with 18 bases between. This CDR3 is CATSRWSGAQETQYF. The CDR3 nucleotides read TGTGCCACCTCCCGATGGAGCGGCGCGCAAGAGACCCAGTACTTC.

CDR3 DNA sequence: TGTGCCAGCAGTTATGTCCCTAGCTCCTACAATGAGCAGTTCTTC. Translated: CASSYVPSSYNEQFF. V usage is TRBV6-5 and J usage is TRBJ2-1, with no clear D. The CDR3 runs 15 residues. CDR1 MNHEY and CDR2 SVGAGI come from the germline V gene. Trimming stripped 3 bases from V and 0 bases from J, with 9 bases between.